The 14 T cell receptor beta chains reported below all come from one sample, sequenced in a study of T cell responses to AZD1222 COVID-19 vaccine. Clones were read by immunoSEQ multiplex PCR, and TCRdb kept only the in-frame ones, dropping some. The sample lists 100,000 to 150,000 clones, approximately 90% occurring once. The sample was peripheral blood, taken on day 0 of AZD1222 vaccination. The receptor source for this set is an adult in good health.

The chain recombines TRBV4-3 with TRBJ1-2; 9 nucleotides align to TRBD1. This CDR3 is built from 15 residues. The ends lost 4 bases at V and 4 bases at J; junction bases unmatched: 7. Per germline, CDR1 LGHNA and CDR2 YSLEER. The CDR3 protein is CASSPTDRGGYGYTF. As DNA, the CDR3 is TGCGCCAGCAGCCCGACGGACAGGGGCGGCTATGGCTACACCTTC.

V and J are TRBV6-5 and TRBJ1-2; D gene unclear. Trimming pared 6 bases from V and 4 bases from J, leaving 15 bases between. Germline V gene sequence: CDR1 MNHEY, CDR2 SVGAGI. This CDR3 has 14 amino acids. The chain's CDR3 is CASSPQGGSYGYTF. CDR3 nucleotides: TGTGCCAGCAGCCCCCAAGGTGGAAGCTATGGCTACACCTTC.

CDR3 protein: CASSLGTYYNEQFF. The CDR3, as DNA: TGTGCCAGCAGCCTCGGGACTTACTACAATGAGCAGTTCTTC. The chain combines TRBV3-1 (or the pseudogene TRBV3-2) with TRBJ2-1; the D gene is possibly TRBD2 (6 bases). Trimming cost V 4 bases and J 3 bases, with 10 bases left between them. The germline gives CDR1 LGHDT, CDR2 YNNKEL (reference sequence). The CDR3 has 14 residues.

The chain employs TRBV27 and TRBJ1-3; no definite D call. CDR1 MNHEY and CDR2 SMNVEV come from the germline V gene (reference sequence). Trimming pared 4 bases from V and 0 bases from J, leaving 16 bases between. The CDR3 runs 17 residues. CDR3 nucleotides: TGTGCCAGCAGTTCATTCCCCCCTCCGATCTCTGGAAACACCATATATTTT. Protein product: CASSSFPPPISGNTIYF.

Here the CDR3 DNA reads TGTGCCAGCAGTTTTCAAGACACCGGGGAGCTGTTTTTT. This sequence encodes CASSFQDTGELFF. The V gene is TRBV6-5, the J gene TRBJ2-2; unclear D gene. Trimming shortened V by 4 bases and J by 3 bases, and 6 bases separated the two germline ends. The CDR3 sequence is 13 residues long. Germline V gives CDR1 MNHEY, CDR2 SVGAGI.

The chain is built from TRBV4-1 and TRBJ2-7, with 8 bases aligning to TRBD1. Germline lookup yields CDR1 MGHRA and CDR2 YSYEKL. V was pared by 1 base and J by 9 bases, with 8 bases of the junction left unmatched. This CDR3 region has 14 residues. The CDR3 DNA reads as TGCGCCAGCAGCCAAGGAGGTGCAGGGGGCCTGCAGTACTTC. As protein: CASSQGGAGGLQYF.

The CDR3 sequence is CATSRETGGYGNTIYF. As DNA, the CDR3 is TGTGCCACCAGCAGAGAGACAGGGGGTTACGGAAACACCATATATTTT. The chain recombines TRBV15 with TRBJ1-3; 9 bases map to TRBD1. The CDR3 is 16 residues long. Trimming cost V 0 bases and J 4 bases; bases outside gene matches: 4. CDR1 and CDR2 from the germline V gene are LNHNV and YYDKDF (reference sequence).

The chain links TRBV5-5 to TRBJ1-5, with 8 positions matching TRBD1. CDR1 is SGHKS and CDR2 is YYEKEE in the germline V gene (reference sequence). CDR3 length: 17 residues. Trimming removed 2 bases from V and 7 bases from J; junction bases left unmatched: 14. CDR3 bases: TGTGCCAGCAGCTTTCTTGGTGCAGGGGGCCTCCGGCAGCCCCAGCATTTT. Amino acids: CASSFLGAGGLRQPQHF.

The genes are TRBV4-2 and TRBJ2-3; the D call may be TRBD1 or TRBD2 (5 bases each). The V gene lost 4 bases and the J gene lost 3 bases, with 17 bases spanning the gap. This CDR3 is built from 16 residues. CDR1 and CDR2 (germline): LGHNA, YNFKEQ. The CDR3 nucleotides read TGTGCCAGCAGCCGCTCTGGGGGTTCGTTGACAGATACGCAGTATTTT. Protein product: CASSRSGGSLTDTQYF.

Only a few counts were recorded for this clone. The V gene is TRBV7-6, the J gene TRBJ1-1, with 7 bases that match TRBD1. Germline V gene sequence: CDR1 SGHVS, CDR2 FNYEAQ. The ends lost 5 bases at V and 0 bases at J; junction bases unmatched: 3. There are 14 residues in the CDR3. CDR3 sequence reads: CASSPGQLNTEAFF. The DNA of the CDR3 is TGTGCCAGCAGCCCGGGACAGCTGAACACTGAAGCTTTCTTT.

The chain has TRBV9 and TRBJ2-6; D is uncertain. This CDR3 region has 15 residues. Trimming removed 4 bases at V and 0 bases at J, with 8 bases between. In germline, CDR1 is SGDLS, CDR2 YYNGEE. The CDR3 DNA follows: TGTGCCAGCAGCCCGACGGGCTCTGGGGCCAACGTCCTGACTTTC. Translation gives CASSPTGSGANVLTF.

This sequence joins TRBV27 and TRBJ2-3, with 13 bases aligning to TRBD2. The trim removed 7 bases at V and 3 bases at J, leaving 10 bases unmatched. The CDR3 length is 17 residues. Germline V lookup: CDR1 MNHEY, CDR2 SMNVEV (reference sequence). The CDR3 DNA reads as TGTGCCAGCACCCCTAGACTAGCGGGGGGCCTGACAGATACGCAGTATTTT. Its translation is CASTPRLAGGLTDTQYF.

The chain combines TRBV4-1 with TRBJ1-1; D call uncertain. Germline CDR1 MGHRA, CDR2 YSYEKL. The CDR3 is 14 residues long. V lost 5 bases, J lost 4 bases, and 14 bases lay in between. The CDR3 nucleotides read TGCGCCAGCAGCATAGGCGGTTTCGGCACTGAAGCTTTCTTT. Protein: CASSIGGFGTEAFF.

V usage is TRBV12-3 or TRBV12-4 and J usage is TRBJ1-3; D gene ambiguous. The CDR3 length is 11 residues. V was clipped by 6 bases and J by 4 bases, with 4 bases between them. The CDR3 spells CASSLGNTIYF. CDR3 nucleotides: TGTGCCAGCAGCCTGGGAAACACCATATATTTT.